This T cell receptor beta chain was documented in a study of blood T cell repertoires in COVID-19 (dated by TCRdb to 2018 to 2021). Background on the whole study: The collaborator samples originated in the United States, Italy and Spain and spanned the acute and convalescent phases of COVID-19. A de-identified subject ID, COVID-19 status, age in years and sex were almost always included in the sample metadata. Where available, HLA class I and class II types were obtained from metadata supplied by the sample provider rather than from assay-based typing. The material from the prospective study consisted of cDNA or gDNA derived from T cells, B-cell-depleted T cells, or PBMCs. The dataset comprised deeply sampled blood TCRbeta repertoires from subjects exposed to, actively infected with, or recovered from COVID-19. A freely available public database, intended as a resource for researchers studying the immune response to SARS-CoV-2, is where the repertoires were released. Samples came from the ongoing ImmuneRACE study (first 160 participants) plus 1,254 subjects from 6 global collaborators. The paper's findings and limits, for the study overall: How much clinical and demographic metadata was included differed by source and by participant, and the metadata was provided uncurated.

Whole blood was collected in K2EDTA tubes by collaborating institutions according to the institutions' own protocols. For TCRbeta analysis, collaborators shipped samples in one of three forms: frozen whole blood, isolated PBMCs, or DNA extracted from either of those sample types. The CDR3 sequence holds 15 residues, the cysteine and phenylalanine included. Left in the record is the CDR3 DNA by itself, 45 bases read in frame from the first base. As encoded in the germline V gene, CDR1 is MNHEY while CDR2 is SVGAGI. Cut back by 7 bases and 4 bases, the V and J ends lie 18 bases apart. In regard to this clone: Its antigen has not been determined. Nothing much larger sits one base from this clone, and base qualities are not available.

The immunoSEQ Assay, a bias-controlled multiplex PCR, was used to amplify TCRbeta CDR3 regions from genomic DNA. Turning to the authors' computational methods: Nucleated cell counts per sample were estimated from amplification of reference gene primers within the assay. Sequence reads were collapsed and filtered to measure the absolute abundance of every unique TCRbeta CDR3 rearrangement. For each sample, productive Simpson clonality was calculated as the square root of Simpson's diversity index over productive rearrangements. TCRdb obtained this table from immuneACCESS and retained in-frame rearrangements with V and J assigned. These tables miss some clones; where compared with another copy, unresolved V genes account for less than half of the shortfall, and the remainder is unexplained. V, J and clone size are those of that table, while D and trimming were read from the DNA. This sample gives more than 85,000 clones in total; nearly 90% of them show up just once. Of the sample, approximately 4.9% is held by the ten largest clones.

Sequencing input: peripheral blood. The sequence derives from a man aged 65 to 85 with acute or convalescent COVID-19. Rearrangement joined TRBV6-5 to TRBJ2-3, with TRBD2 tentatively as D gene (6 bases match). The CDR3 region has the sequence CASKVTRPESDTQYF. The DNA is TGTGCCAGCAAGGTGACTAGGCCCGAGTCAGATACGCAGTATTTT.